These 22 T cell receptor beta chains originate from one sample sequenced in a study of technical replicates of blood from several donors. Profiled with immunoSEQ multiplex PCR; TCRdb holds only in-frame clones, not every one. This table holds about 75,000 clones, around 91% found once. Sequencing was performed on T cells isolated from PBMCs. The receptors were sampled from a human donor in good health.

V is TRBV30 and J is TRBJ2-5, with D possibly TRBD2 on 7 matching bases. Germline CDR1 GTSNPN, CDR2 SVGIG (reference sequence). V lost 1 base and J 5 bases, leaving 14 bases between the germline ends. The CDR3 totals 14 residues. CDR3 sequence: CAWSDAGAWETQYF. CDR3 nucleotide sequence: TGTGCCTGGAGTGACGCGGGGGCCTGGGAGACCCAGTACTTC.

The rearrangement joins TRBV7-9 to TRBJ2-1; 10 nucleotides agree with TRBD2. The V segment lost 5 bases and the J segment 8 bases; nucleotides outside the gene matches: 12. Germline lookup yields CDR1 SEHNR and CDR2 FQNEAQ (reference sequence). This CDR3 contains 16 residues. CDR3 sequence reads: CASSLSPSGSLYEQFF. CDR3 nucleotide sequence: TGTGCCAGCAGCCTCTCTCCTAGCGGGAGTTTATATGAGCAGTTCTTC.

The chain recombines TRBV4-1 with TRBJ2-5; tentatively, D is TRBD2 (5 bases). The CDR3 runs 14 residues. The V gene lost 5 bases and the J gene lost 1 base, with 11 bases spanning the gap. In germline, CDR1 is MGHRA, CDR2 YSYEKL. For the CDR3, the DNA is TGCGCCAGCAGCATCCGGGAATTCCAAGAGACCCAGTACTTC. Residues: CASSIREFQETQYF.

The chain carries TRBV10-3 and TRBJ2-3, with TRBD2 matching 11 bases. CDR1 ENHRY and CDR2 SYGVKD come from the germline V gene. Unmatched junction bases numbered 6, after V lost 5 bases and J lost 2 bases. The CDR3 extends over 16 amino acids. The CDR3 sequence: CAISLFSGRATDTQYF. CDR3 DNA: TGTGCCATCAGTCTTTTTAGCGGGAGGGCCACAGATACGCAGTATTTT.

The chain carries TRBV7-2 and TRBJ1-2; 8 bases are shared with TRBD1. The CDR3 extends over 14 amino acids. Germline V gives CDR1 SGHTA, CDR2 FQGNSA. With 3 bases clipped from V and 2 bases from J, the junction kept 2 bases outside the gene matches. CDR3 bases: TGTGCCAGCAGCTTGCGACAGGGGAACTATGGCTACACCTTC. Translated: CASSLRQGNYGYTF.

This clone was recorded only once. The genes are TRBV29-1 and TRBJ2-2; 7 bases line up with TRBD1. V lost 6 bases and J lost 4; bases outside the gene matches: 8. The germline V gene encodes CDR1 SQVTM and CDR2 ANQGSEA. This CDR3 contains 14 residues. The CDR3 is CSVLTGESTGELFF. In DNA, the CDR3 is TGCAGCGTCCTAACAGGGGAATCCACCGGGGAGCTGTTTTTT.

The chain recombines TRBV9 with TRBJ1-1, with 10 positions matching TRBD1. The CDR3 is made up of 15 amino acids. The germline gives CDR1 SGDLS, CDR2 YYNGEE. The V and J ends lost 4 bases and 1 base, in that order; junction bases with no gene match: 4. The DNA for the CDR3 is TGTGCCAGCAGCCCAAGGGACAGGGGGAACACTGAAGCTTTCTTT. The encoded protein is CASSPRDRGNTEAFF.

This clone was counted between two and nine times. The chain couples TRBV4-1 to TRBJ1-1; 10 nucleotides agree with TRBD1. The trim removed 4 bases at V and 1 base at J, leaving 6 bases unmatched. CDR3 length equals 16 residues. Germline V lookup: CDR1 MGHRA, CDR2 YSYEKL. CDR3 sequence: CASSRGTGVGNTEAFF. CDR3 DNA: TGCGCCAGCAGCCGGGGGACAGGGGTCGGGAACACTGAAGCTTTCTTT.

This chain joins TRBV18 and TRBJ2-7, with 9 bases that match TRBD1. This CDR3 has 15 residues. Germline V gene sequence: CDR1 KGHSH, CDR2 LQKENI. J was trimmed by 7 bases and V by 1 base; bases with no gene match: 8. CDR3 coding DNA: TGTGCCAGCTCACCACTAGGGACAGGGTTCGAAGAGCAGTACTTC. It specifies CASSPLGTGFEEQYF.

CDR3 amino acids: CASSPGQLQETQYF. For the CDR3, the DNA is TGCGCCAGCAGCCCGGGACAGCTTCAAGAGACCCAGTACTTC. The chain combines TRBV4-1 with TRBJ2-5, with TRBD1 matching 7 bases. The CDR3 loop spans 14 amino acids. Germline V gene lookup returns CDR1 MGHRA and CDR2 YSYEKL. The V and J ends lost 4 bases and 2 bases, in that order; junction bases with no gene match: 4.

J is TRBJ1-1 and V is TRBV4-1; D possibly corresponds to TRBD1 (5 bases). Looked up from germline, CDR1 is MGHRA and CDR2 is YSYEKL. The CDR3 is 15 residues long. Trimming removed 1 base from V and 3 bases from J, with 12 bases in between. This chain's CDR3 is CASSQGKGRDTEAFF. DNA of the CDR3: TGCGCCAGCAGCCAAGGGAAGGGCAGGGACACTGAAGCTTTCTTT.

The chain links TRBV5-1 to TRBJ1-1; a weak D match, TRBD1 (5 bases). This CDR3 is built from 17 residues. The germline V and J ends were trimmed by 1 base and 1 base, with 17 bases remaining between them. Germline-derived CDR1 and CDR2 are SGHRS and YFSETQ. As DNA, the CDR3 is TGCGCCAGCAGCTTGCACCCGGAGCTTGGACAGAACACTGAAGCTTTCTTT. Encoded protein: CASSLHPELGQNTEAFF. Complete variable domain (other parts from reference TRBV5-1 and TRBJ1-1): KAGVTQTPRYLIKTRGQQVTLSCSPISGHRSVSWYQQTPGQGLQFLFEYFSETQRNKGNFPGRFSGRQFSNSRSEMNVSTLELGDSALYLCASSLHPELGQNTEAFFGQGTRLTVV.

This chain uses TRBV7-8 with TRBJ2-7; D is ambiguous. This CDR3 contains 15 residues. Between the trimmed V and J ends, which lost 2 bases and 0 bases, there was a span of 11 bases. Germline values: CDR1 SGHVS, CDR2 FQNEAQ. The CDR3, as DNA: TGTGCCAGCAGCTTATCCGCCCCTAACTCCTACGAGCAGTACTTC. It is translated as CASSLSAPNSYEQYF.

This chain uses TRBV30 with TRBJ1-5; 9 nucleotides align to TRBD1. Germline trimming cut 3 bases from V and 1 base from J; bases unmatched to any gene: 7. The CDR3 length is 16 residues. CDR1 is GTSNPN, CDR2 SVGIG, per germline (reference sequence). The CDR3 loop reads CAWSTQGALSNQPQHF. Written as DNA, the CDR3 is TGTGCCTGGAGCACACAGGGGGCATTGAGCAATCAGCCCCAGCATTTT. Supplemented by reference TRBV30 and TRBJ1-5, the full variable domain reads SQTIHQWPATLVQPVGSPLSLECTVEGTSNPNLYWYRQAAGRGLQLLFYSVGIGQISSEVPQNLSASRPQDRQFILSSKKLLLSDSGFYLCAWSTQGALSNQPQHFGDGTRLSIL.

Only a few counts were recorded for this clone. The chain couples TRBV6-5 to TRBJ1-2, with D unresolved. Deletions cut 4 bases from V and 1 base from J, with 7 bases between. CDR3 length: 13 amino acids. Germline V gives CDR1 MNHEY, CDR2 SVGAGI. CDR3 region: CASSSKSNYGYTF. CDR3 DNA sequence: TGTGCCAGCAGTTCCAAGAGTAACTATGGCTACACCTTC.

This sequence joins TRBV19 and TRBJ1-1, with D unresolved. Germline CDR1 and CDR2: LNHDA and SQIVND (reference sequence). The CDR3 has 14 amino acids. V shed 3 bases and J shed 0 bases, with 8 bases lying between them. The CDR3: CASSIPVMNTEAFF. CDR3 nucleotide sequence: TGTGCCAGTAGTATTCCCGTTATGAACACTGAAGCTTTCTTT.

The CDR3 DNA follows: TGTGCCAGCAGCTTAGCTTACAACACAGATACGCAGTATTTT. It encodes CASSLAYNTDTQYF. The rearrangement joins TRBV11-2 to TRBJ2-3; D not certain. This CDR3 spans 14 amino acids. Trimming removed 1 base from V and 2 bases from J, with 7 bases in between. Germline values: CDR1 SGHAT, CDR2 FQNNGV. The full variable domain, in which reference TRBV11-2 and TRBJ2-3 provide the parts outside the CDR3, is EAGVAQSPRYKIIEKRQSVAFWCNPISGHATLYWYQQILGQGPKLLIQFQNNGVVDDSQLPKDRFSAERLKGVDSTLKIQPAKLEDSAVYLCASSLAYNTDTQYFGPGTRLTVL.

The genes are TRBV2 and TRBJ2-1, with 7 positions matching TRBD1. The CDR3 is 14 amino acids. V gave up 2 bases and J gave up 6 bases; unmatched junction bases: 4. Germline V gene sequence: CDR1 SNHLY, CDR2 FYNNEI. The CDR3 DNA is TGTGCCAGCAGTGAACAGGGGGAGATCAATGAGCAGTTCTTC. It encodes CASSEQGEINEQFF.

This clone was found once. The chain joins TRBV4-3 to TRBJ2-2, with TRBD2 matching 7 bases. The junction had 15 bases not matched to a gene; V was cut back by 0 bases and J by 5 bases. CDR3 size: 19 residues. Germline V gene sequence: CDR1 LGHNA, CDR2 YSLEER. The CDR3: CASSQDWFEGGPWTGELFF. CDR3 DNA sequence: TGCGCCAGCAGCCAAGATTGGTTCGAGGGAGGGCCATGGACCGGGGAGCTGTTTTTT.

This clone was seen once. The rearrangement uses TRBV30 and TRBJ1-1; D may be TRBD1 (5 bases). The CDR3 covers 13 residues. Germline V lookup: CDR1 GTSNPN, CDR2 SVGIG (reference sequence). The V end lost 4 bases, the J end lost 5 bases, and 14 bases lay between the germline ends. The DNA for the CDR3 is TGTGCCTGGACTGGCAGGGCCAGGACTGAAGCTTTCTTT. It yields the protein CAWTGRARTEAFF.

The V gene is TRBV5-1, the J gene TRBJ2-7; the match to TRBD1 covers 7 bases. From germline, CDR1 is SGHRS and CDR2 YFSETQ. This CDR3 has 15 residues. V lost 2 bases, J lost 4 bases, and 9 bases stayed unmatched. The CDR3 region is CASSFSQGERYEQYF. The CDR3, as DNA: TGCGCCAGCAGCTTCTCCCAGGGGGAAAGGTACGAGCAGTACTTC.

CDR3 DNA: TGTGCCAGCAGCCAAGTTGACAGGGGACACACTGAAGCTTTCTTT. It specifies CASSQVDRGHTEAFF. V is TRBV4-2 and J is TRBJ1-1; 8 bases agree with TRBD1. CDR1 is LGHNA and CDR2 is YNFKEQ in the germline V gene. V lost 1 base to trimming and J lost 3 bases; unmatched junction nucleotides: 4. There are 15 residues in the CDR3.